This T cell receptor beta chain was recovered during a study of blood T cell repertoires in COVID-19. Whole-study context: Sample material is recorded as cDNA or gDNA derived from T cells, B-cell-depleted T cells, or PBMCs.

V trimming: 9 bases; J trimming: 8 bases; junction bases outside the gene matches: 12. The CDR3 sequence is 13 residues long. Germline V lookup: CDR1 WSHSY, CDR2 SAAADI. TCRdb keeps only in-frame clones here, not all; method: immunoSEQ multiplex PCR. Of approximately 150,000 clones in the sample, 84% were seen once. This TCR was recovered from a human donor in a cohort sampled during active COVID-19. This chain joins TRBV10-2 and TRBJ1-2; TRBD1 agrees at 7 bases. Sequencing was carried out using peripheral blood. The CDR3 nucleotides are TGCGCCAGTGAAGGGGGCGGGACTGCCGGCTACACCTTC. Its protein is CASEGGGTAGYTF.